These T cell receptor beta chains were read from a single sample in a study of cytomegalovirus exposure and HLA in healthy donors. The assay was immunoSEQ multiplex PCR, and TCRdb's table has in-frame clones only and misses some. The sample spans around 120,000 clones; the ten largest clones claim around 4%. The sample was PBMCs. These TCRs come from a man between 18 and 35 years old in good health and CMV-seronegative. CDR3s include the opening cysteine and the closing phenylalanine or tryptophan. The order of the fields is D gene, V gene, J gene, CDR3 protein, CDR3 DNA. A D gene is named only where the DNA matches it firmly.

d_gene: NA
v_gene: TRBV4-1
j_gene: TRBJ2-5
CDR3aa: CASSQDGGGQETQYF
CDR3nt: TGCGCCAGCAGCCAAGATGGCGGAGGGCAAGAGACCCAGTACTTC

d_gene: NA
v_gene: TRBV7-8
j_gene: TRBJ1-1
CDR3aa: CASSLVTGLFTEAFF
CDR3nt: TGTGCCAGCAGCTTAGTTACAGGGTTGTTCACTGAAGCTTTCTTT

d_gene: NA
v_gene: TRBV6-5
j_gene: TRBJ1-4
CDR3aa: CASTTLKQGAEKLFF
CDR3nt: TGTGCCAGCACTACCTTAAAACAGGGAGCCGAAAAACTGTTTTTT

d_gene: NA
v_gene: TRBV6-1
j_gene: TRBJ2-5
CDR3aa: CASAIAGETQYF
CDR3nt: TGTGCCAGCGCAATTGCAGGGGAGACCCAGTACTTC

d_gene: TRBD2
v_gene: TRBV6-1
j_gene: TRBJ2-7
CDR3aa: CASSFRLAGEQYF
CDR3nt: TGTGCCAGCAGCTTTCGACTAGCGGGGGAGCAGTACTTC

d_gene: NA
v_gene: TRBV10-2
j_gene: TRBJ2-1
CDR3aa: CASSDPYTLSYNEQFF
CDR3nt: TGCGCCAGCAGTGACCCATATACTCTTTCCTACAATGAGCAGTTCTTC

d_gene: TRBD2
v_gene: TRBV5-1
j_gene: TRBJ2-2
CDR3aa: CASSLLAGTNTGELFF
CDR3nt: TGCGCCAGCAGCTTACTAGCGGGGACGAACACCGGGGAGCTGTTTTTT

d_gene: TRBD1
v_gene: TRBV4-1
j_gene: TRBJ2-7
CDR3aa: CASSQHPGTAYEQYF
CDR3nt: TGCGCCAGCAGCCAACATCCCGGGACAGCATACGAGCAGTACTTC

d_gene: NA
v_gene: TRBV6-1
j_gene: TRBJ1-2
CDR3aa: CASSEQGSLYGYTF
CDR3nt: TGTGCCAGCAGTGAACAGGGGTCCCTCTATGGCTACACCTTC

d_gene: NA
v_gene: TRBV5-6
j_gene: TRBJ2-5
CDR3aa: CASAGQRETQYF
CDR3nt: TGTGCCAGCGCCGGACAGAGAGAGACCCAGTACTTC

d_gene: TRBD2
v_gene: TRBV7-2
j_gene: TRBJ2-1
CDR3aa: CASSSYGLAGGSFF
CDR3nt: TGTGCCAGCAGCTCGTACGGACTAGCGGGAGGTTCGTTCTTC

d_gene: TRBD2
v_gene: TRBV27
j_gene: TRBJ2-1
CDR3aa: CASSLGTSGMSEQFF
CDR3nt: TGTGCCAGCAGTCTCGGGACTAGCGGGATGAGTGAGCAGTTCTTC

d_gene: TRBD1
v_gene: TRBV9
j_gene: TRBJ1-1
CDR3aa: CASSVYTGVNTEAFF
CDR3nt: TGTGCCAGCAGCGTATATACAGGGGTGAACACTGAAGCTTTCTTT

d_gene: NA
v_gene: TRBV10-2
j_gene: TRBJ1-2
CDR3aa: CASSEGSYGYTF
CDR3nt: TGCGCCAGCAGTGAGGGGAGCTATGGCTACACCTTC

d_gene: NA
v_gene: TRBV5-1
j_gene: TRBJ2-5
CDR3aa: CASSSLQETQYF
CDR3nt: TGCGCCAGCAGCTCCCTTCAAGAGACCCAGTACTTC

d_gene: TRBD1
v_gene: TRBV18
j_gene: TRBJ1-2
CDR3aa: CASSPSLQGGGYTF
CDR3nt: TGTGCCAGCTCACCATCGTTGCAGGGGGGAGGCTACACCTTC

d_gene: NA
v_gene: TRBV9
j_gene: TRBJ2-3
CDR3aa: CASSPPLRTDTQYF
CDR3nt: TGTGCCAGCAGCCCCCCCCTTCGCACAGATACGCAGTATTTT

d_gene: TRBD2
v_gene: TRBV29-1
j_gene: TRBJ2-7
CDR3aa: CSVEDGREGSYF
CDR3nt: TGCAGCGTTGAAGATGGGCGGGAGGGCTCGTACTTC

d_gene: NA
v_gene: TRBV9
j_gene: TRBJ1-5
CDR3aa: CASSVGGETNQPQHF
CDR3nt: TGTGCCAGCAGCGTCGGGGGGGAAACTAACCAGCCCCAGCATTTT

d_gene: NA
v_gene: TRBV10-1
j_gene: TRBJ2-1
CDR3aa: CASSESSVGVGSYNEQFF
CDR3nt: TGCGCCAGCAGTGAGTCAAGTGTCGGGGTGGGCTCCTACAATGAGCAGTTCTTC

d_gene: NA
v_gene: TRBV2
j_gene: TRBJ2-2
CDR3aa: CASSRYRDTGELFF
CDR3nt: TGTGCCAGCTCAAGGTACAGGGACACCGGGGAGCTGTTTTTT

d_gene: NA
v_gene: TRBV6-1
j_gene: TRBJ2-1
CDR3aa: CASSEDSGTLDNEQFF
CDR3nt: TGTGCCAGCAGTGAAGACAGCGGGACACTCGACAATGAGCAGTTCTTC